This T cell receptor beta chain stems from a study of blood T cell repertoires in COVID-19. CDR3 size: 16 residues. Germline V CDR1 and CDR2: LNHDA, SQIVND (reference sequence). V was trimmed by 4 bases and J by 2 bases, leaving 12 bases between them. Under the authors' procedure: Amplification of reference gene primers was used by the study to estimate nucleated cell counts. The repertoire was sequenced with immunoSEQ multiplex PCR; TCRdb's copy has only in-frame clones and lacks some. That table furnishes V, J and clone size, whereas the DNA furnished D and trimming. This sample yields some 49,000 clones, of which roughly 87% are seen a single time; about 9.4% belongs to the top ten.

This TCR was sampled from a human donor in a cohort sampled during active COVID-19. The sample taken for sequencing was peripheral blood. The V call is TRBV19, the J call TRBJ2-6, with a possible D match to TRBD1 (6 bases). CDR3 in DNA: TGTGCCAGTAGTAACGAACAGGGTCCTGGGGCCAACGTCCTGACTTTC. Encoded protein: CASSNEQGPGANVLTF.